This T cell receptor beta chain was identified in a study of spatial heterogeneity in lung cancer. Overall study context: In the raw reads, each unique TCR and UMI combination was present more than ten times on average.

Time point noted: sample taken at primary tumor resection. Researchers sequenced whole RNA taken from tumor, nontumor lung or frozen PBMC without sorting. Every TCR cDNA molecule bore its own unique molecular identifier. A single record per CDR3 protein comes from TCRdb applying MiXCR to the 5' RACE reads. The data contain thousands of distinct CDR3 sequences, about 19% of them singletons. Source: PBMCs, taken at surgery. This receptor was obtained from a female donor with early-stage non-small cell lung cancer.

The CDR3 coding sequence is TGTGCCAGCAGTTACAACGGACAGGCCTCCTACGAGCAGTACTTC. This encodes CASSYNGQASYEQYF. The chain joins TRBV6-5 to TRBJ2-7; 7 bases align to TRBD1. Trimming took 2 bases from V and 0 from J; bases not matched to a gene: 4. The germline gives CDR1 MNHEY, CDR2 SVGAGI. This CDR3 is built from 15 residues.